The next 3 T cell receptor beta chains were all read from a single sample in a study of blood T cell repertoires in COVID-19. Libraries were prepared by immunoSEQ multiplex PCR; TCRdb keeps only in-frame clonotypes and omits some of them. The table lists about 48,000 clones, around four fifths of them singletons. What was sequenced was peripheral blood. The receptors shown here come from an older man with acute or convalescent COVID-19.

The rearrangement joins TRBV27 to TRBJ1-5; D gene unclear. Germline CDR1 MNHEY, CDR2 SMNVEV (reference sequence). The CDR3 extends over 12 amino acids. Trimming took 6 bases from V and 2 from J, leaving 5 bases between them. CDR3 DNA sequence: TGTGCCAGCAGAACGGGCAATCAGCCCCAGCATTTT. It translates to CASRTGNQPQHF.

This chain links TRBV10-3 with TRBJ1-1; D unresolved. CDR3 length equals 13 residues. Trimming left V 7 bases short and J 0 bases short, with 9 bases between. The germline CDR1 and CDR2 sequences are ENHRY and SYGVKD. The CDR3 region has the DNA TGTGCCATCACTCCGAGGGTGAACACTGAAGCTTTCTTT. It translates to CAITPRVNTEAFF.

The chain recombines TRBV5-6 with TRBJ2-7; TRBD1 matches 8 bases. The CDR3 spans 14 residues. J lost 6 bases, V lost 2 bases, and 7 bases had no gene match. Germline CDR1 SGHDT, CDR2 YYEEEE. The CDR3 reads CASSFPAGGTEQYF. In DNA form, the CDR3 reads TGTGCCAGCAGCTTTCCCGCAGGGGGCACCGAGCAGTACTTC.